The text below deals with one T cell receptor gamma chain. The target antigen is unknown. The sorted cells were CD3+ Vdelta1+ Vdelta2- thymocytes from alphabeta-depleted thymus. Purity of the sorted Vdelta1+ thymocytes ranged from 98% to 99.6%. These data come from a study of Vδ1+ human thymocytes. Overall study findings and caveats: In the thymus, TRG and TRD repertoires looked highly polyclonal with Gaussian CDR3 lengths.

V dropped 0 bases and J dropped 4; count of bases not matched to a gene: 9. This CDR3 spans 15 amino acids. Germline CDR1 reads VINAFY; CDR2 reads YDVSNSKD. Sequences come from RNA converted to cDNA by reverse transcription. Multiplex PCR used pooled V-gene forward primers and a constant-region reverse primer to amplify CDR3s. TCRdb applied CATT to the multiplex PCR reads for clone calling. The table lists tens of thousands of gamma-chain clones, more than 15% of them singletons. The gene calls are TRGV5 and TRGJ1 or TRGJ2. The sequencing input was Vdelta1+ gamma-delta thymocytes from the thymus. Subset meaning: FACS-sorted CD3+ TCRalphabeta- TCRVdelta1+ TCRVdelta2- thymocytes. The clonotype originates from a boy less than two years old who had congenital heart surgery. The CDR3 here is CATWDRPGVYYKKLF. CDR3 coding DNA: TGTGCCACCTGGGACAGGCCGGGTGTATATTATAAGAAACTCTTT.